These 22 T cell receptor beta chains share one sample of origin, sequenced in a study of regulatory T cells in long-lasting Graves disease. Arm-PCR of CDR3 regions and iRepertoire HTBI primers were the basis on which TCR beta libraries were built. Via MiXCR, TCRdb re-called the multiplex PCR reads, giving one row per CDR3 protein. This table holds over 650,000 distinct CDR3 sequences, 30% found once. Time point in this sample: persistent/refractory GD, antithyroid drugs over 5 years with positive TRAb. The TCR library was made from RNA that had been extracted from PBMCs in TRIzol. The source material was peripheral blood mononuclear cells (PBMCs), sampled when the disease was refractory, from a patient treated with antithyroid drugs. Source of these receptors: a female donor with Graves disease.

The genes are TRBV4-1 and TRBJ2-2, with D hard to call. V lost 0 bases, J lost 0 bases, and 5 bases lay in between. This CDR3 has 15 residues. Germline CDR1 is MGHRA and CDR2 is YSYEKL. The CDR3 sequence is CASSQDLPNTGELFF. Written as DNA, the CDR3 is TGCGCCAGCAGCCAAGATCTTCCGAACACCGGGGAGCTGTTTTTT.

DNA for the CDR3: TGTGCCAGTCGTCCCGGGACAGGGGGCTCTTCACCCCTCCACTTT. This encodes CASRPGTGGSSPLHF. The chain couples TRBV19 to TRBJ1-6, with 12 bases identical to TRBD1. The V segment lost 8 bases and the J segment 9 bases; nucleotides outside the gene matches: 8. The germline CDR1 and CDR2 sequences are LNHDA and SQIVND (reference sequence). The CDR3 consists of 15 residues.

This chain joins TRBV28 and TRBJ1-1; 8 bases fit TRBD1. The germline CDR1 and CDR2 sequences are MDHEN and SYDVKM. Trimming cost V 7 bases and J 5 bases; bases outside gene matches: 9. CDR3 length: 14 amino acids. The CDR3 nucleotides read TGTGCCAGCAACCTGCAGGGGGCGAGTACTGAAGCTTTCTTT. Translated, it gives CASNLQGASTEAFF.

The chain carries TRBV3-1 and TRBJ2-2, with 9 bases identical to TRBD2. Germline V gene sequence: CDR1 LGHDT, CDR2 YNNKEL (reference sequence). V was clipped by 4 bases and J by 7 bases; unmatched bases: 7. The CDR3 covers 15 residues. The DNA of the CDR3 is TGTGCCAGCAGCCGGGGTAGCGGGAGCTTCGGGGAGCTGTTTTTT. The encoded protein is CASSRGSGSFGELFF.

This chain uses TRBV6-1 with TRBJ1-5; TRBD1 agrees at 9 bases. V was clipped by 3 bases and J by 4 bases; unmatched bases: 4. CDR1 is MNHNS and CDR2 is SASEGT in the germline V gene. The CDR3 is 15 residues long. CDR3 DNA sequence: TGTGCCAGCAGTGACGGGACAGGGAGGAATCAGCCCCAGCATTTT. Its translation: CASSDGTGRNQPQHF.

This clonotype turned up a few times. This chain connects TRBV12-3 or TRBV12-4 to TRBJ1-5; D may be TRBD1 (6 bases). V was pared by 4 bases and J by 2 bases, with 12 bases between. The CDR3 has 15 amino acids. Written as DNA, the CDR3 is TGTGCCAGCAGTTGGACAGTCTTGGGCAATCAGCCCCAGCATTTT. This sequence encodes CASSWTVLGNQPQHF.

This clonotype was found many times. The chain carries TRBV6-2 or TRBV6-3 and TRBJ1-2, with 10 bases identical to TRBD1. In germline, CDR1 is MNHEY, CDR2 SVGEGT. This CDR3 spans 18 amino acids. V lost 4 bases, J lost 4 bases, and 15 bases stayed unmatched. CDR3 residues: CASSLLGTGARRSYGYTF. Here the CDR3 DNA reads TGTGCCAGCAGTTTATTGGGGACAGGGGCGCGCAGGAGCTATGGCTACACCTTC.

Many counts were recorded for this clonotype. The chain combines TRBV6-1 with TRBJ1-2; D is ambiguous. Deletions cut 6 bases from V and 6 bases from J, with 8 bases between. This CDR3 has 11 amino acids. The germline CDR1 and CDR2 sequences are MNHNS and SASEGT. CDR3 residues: CASRKGDGYTF. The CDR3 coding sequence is TGTGCCAGCAGGAAGGGAGATGGCTACACCTTC.

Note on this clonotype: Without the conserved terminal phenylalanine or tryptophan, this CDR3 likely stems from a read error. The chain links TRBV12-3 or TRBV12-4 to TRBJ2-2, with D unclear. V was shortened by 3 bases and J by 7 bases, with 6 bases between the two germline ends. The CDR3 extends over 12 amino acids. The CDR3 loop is CASSLGSGELFL. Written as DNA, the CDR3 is TGTGCCAGCAGTTTGGGCAGCGGGGAGCTGTTTCTT.

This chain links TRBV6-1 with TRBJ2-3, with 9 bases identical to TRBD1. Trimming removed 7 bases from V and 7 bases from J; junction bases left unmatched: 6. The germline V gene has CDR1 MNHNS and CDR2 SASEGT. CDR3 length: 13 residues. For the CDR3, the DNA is TGTGCCAGCAAGGACAGGGGCTTCCATACGCAGTATTTT. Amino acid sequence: CASKDRGFHTQYF.

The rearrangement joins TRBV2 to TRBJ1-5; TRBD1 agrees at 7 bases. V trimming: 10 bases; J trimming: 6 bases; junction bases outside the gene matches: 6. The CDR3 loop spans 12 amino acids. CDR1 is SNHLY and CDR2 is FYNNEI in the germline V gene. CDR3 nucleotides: TGTGCCACCCGACAGGGCAGTCAGCCCCAGCATTTT. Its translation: CATRQGSQPQHF.

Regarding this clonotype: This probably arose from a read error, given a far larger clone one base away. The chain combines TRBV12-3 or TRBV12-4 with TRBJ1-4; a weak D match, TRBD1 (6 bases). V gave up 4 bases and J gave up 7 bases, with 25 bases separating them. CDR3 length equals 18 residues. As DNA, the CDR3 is TGTGCCAGCAGTTCCCGGACAGTTCGAGACCCATTTAGTGAAAAACTGTTTTTT. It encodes CASSSRTVRDPFSEKLFF.

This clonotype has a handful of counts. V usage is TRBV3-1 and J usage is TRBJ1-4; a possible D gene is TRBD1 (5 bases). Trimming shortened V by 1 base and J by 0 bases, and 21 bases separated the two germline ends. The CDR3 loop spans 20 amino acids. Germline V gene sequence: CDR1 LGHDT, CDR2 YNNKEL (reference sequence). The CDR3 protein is CASSQALAGLTSATNEKLFF. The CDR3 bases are TGTGCCAGCAGCCAAGCTTTGGCAGGGTTAACCTCTGCAACTAATGAAAAACTGTTTTTT.

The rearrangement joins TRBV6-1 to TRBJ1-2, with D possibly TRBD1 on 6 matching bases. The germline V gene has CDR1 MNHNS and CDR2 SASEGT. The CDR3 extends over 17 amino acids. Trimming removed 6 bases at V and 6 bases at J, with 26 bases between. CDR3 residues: CASSEPTLGHIDDGYTF. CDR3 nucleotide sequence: TGTGCCAGCAGCGAACCAACGCTGGGACATATAGACGATGGCTACACCTTC.

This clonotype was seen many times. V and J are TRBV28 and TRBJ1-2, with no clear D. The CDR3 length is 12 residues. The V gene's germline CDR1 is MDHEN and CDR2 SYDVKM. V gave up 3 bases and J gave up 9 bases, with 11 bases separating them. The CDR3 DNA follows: TGTGCCAGCAGTTTTGCAGGCTTGCGCTACACCTTC. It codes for CASSFAGLRYTF.

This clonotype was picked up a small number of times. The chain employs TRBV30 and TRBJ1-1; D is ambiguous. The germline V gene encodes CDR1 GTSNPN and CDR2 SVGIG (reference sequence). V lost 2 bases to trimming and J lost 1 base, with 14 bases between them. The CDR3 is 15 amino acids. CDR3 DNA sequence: TGTGCCTGGAGTAACCCCTCCTGGGGGAACACTGAAGCTTTCTTT. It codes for CAWSNPSWGNTEAFF.

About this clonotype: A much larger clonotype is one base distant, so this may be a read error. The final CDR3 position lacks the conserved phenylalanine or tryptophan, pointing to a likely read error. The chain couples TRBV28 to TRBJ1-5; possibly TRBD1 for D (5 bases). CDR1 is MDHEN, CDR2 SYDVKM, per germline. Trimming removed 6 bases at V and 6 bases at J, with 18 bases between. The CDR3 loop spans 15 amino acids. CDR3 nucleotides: TGTGCCAGCAGGGAAGAGGCAGGGTTCGGTCAGCCCCAGCATCTT. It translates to CASREEAGFGQPQHL.

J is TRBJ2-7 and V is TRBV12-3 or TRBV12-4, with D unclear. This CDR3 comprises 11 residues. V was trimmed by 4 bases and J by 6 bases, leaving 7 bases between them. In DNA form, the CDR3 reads TGTGCCAGCAGTTCCGAATCCGAGCAGTACTTC. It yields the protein CASSSESEQYF.

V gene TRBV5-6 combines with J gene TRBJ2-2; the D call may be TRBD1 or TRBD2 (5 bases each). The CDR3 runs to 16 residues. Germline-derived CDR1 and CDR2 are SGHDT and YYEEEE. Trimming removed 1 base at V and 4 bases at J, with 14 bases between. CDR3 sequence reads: CASSLRDRRSTGELFF. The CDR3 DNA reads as TGTGCCAGCAGCTTGAGGGACCGCCGGAGCACCGGGGAGCTGTTTTTT. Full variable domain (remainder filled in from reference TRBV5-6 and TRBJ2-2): DAGVTQSPTHLIKTRGQQVTLRCSPKSGHDTVSWYQQALGQGPQFIFQYYEEEERQRGNFPDRFSGHQFPNYSSELNVNALLLGDSALYLCASSLRDRRSTGELFFGEGSRLTVL.

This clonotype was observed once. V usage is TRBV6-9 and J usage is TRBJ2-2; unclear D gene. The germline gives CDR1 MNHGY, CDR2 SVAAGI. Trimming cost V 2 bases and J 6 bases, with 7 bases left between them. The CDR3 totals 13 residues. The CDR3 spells CASSYRRSGELFF. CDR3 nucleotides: TGTGCCAGCAGTTATAGGCGGTCCGGGGAGCTGTTTTTT.

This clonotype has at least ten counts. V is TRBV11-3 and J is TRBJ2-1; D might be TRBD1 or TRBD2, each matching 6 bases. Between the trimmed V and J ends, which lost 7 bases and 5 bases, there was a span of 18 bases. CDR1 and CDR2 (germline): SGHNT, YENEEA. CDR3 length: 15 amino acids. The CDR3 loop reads CASTEGGGLNNEQFF. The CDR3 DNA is TGTGCCAGCACCGAAGGAGGGGGACTGAACAATGAGCAGTTCTTC.

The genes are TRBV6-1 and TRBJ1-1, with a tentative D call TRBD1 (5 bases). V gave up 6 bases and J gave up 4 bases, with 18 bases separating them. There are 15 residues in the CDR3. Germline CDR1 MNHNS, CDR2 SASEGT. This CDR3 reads CASSHKGVWATEAFF. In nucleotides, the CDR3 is TGTGCCAGCAGCCATAAAGGGGTGTGGGCCACTGAAGCTTTCTTT.